The 28 T cell receptor beta chains presented below share a single source sample, sequenced in a study of blood T cell repertoires in COVID-19. TCRdb's table, derived via immunoSEQ multiplex PCR, lists solely in-frame clones and lacks some. The table has hundreds of thousands of clones, more than 85% seen once; the top ten hold roughly 1.3%. The sample taken for sequencing was peripheral blood. These TCRs come from a man between 70 and 80 years old with acute or convalescent COVID-19.

The V gene is TRBV7-9, the J gene TRBJ2-5; D remains unclear. This CDR3 is built from 13 residues. Germline V CDR1 and CDR2: SEHNR, FQNEAQ (reference sequence). V was trimmed by 3 bases and J by 2 bases, leaving 7 bases between them. CDR3 nucleotide sequence: TGTGCCAGCAGCTTTTCCGTGCAAGAGACCCAGTACTTC. Encoded protein: CASSFSVQETQYF.

To note about this clone: In the same sample, other DNA sequences code for this CDR3. The V call is TRBV15, the J call TRBJ1-3; possibly TRBD1 for D (5 bases). V was shortened by 0 bases and J by 4 bases, with 10 bases between the two germline ends. CDR1 is LNHNV, CDR2 YYDKDF, per germline (reference sequence). This CDR3 contains 15 residues. For the CDR3, the DNA is TGTGCCACCAGCAGAGACTCAGGGCCAGGAAACACCATATATTTT. It encodes CATSRDSGPGNTIYF.

The CDR3 region is CASSSEGYGNQPQHF. CDR3 bases: TGTGCCAGCAGCTCGGAGGGTTATGGCAATCAGCCCCAGCATTTT. The chain is built from TRBV6-5 and TRBJ1-5; D unclear. V dropped 6 bases and J dropped 2 bases, with 14 bases sitting between them. This CDR3 region has 15 residues. Per the germline V gene, CDR1 is MNHEY and CDR2 is SVGAGI.

V is TRBV10-3 and J is TRBJ2-3; TRBD2 agrees at 9 bases. CDR1 and CDR2 (germline): ENHRY, SYGVKD. V trimming: 4 bases; J trimming: 0 bases; junction bases outside the gene matches: 2. This CDR3 is built from 15 residues. The CDR3 DNA reads as TGTGCCATCAGTGCGCTAGCGGGAAGCACAGATACGCAGTATTTT. As protein: CAISALAGSTDTQYF.

The rearrangement links TRBV6-2 or TRBV6-3 to TRBJ2-5; D unclear. This CDR3 is built from 12 residues. V shed 4 bases and J shed 3 bases, with 6 bases lying between them. Germline CDR1 and CDR2: MNHEY and SVGEGT. Here the CDR3 DNA reads TGTGCCAGCAGTTCTATAGAAGAGACCCAGTACTTC. Translation gives CASSSIEETQYF.

The chain has TRBV19 and TRBJ2-3; maybe TRBD2 (6 bases). The CDR3 extends over 17 amino acids. V was pared by 5 bases and J by 4 bases, with 22 bases between. Germline values: CDR1 LNHDA, CDR2 SQIVND (reference sequence). The CDR3 loop is CASSFFVGGSFPDTQYF. In DNA, the CDR3 is TGTGCCAGTAGTTTTTTTGTTGGGGGGAGTTTTCCAGATACGCAGTATTTT.

The chain joins TRBV3-1 (or the pseudogene TRBV3-2) to TRBJ1-1; D not resolved. The CDR3 contains 13 residues. V lost 1 base and J lost 4, with 7 bases in between. Germline assignment: CDR1 LGHDT and CDR2 YNNKEL (reference sequence). Here the CDR3 DNA reads TGTGCCAGCAGCCAAGTCACGGGCACTGAAGCTTTCTTT. Encoded protein: CASSQVTGTEAFF.

The chain has TRBV7-2 and TRBJ2-5; 7 nucleotides agree with TRBD2. With 5 bases clipped from V and 4 bases from J, the junction kept 4 bases outside the gene matches. There are 13 residues in the CDR3. Germline CDR1 reads SGHTA; CDR2 reads FQGNSA. Written as DNA, the CDR3 is TGTGCCAGCAGCCGGGGGGTTCGAGAGACCCAGTACTTC. It yields the protein CASSRGVRETQYF.

This clone has a handful of counts. The chain uses TRBV6-1 and TRBJ2-7; 10 bases match TRBD1. J lost 5 bases, V lost 5 bases, and 9 bases had no gene match. CDR3 length equals 15 residues. In germline, CDR1 is MNHNS, CDR2 SASEGT. The CDR3 nucleotides are TGTGCCAGCAGTTTGACGACAGGGGGCAGGGACGAGCAGTACTTC. Translated: CASSLTTGGRDEQYF.

The chain combines TRBV7-9 with TRBJ2-7, with a weak D call TRBD1 (6 bases). The V end was cut by 2 bases, the J end by 0 bases, with 8 bases between. The germline gives CDR1 SEHNR, CDR2 FQNEAQ (reference sequence). This CDR3 comprises 14 residues. The CDR3 DNA reads TGTGCCAGCAGCTTAAACAGGGACTCCTACGAGCAGTACTTC. Translation gives CASSLNRDSYEQYF. The complete variable domain, with remaining parts taken from reference TRBV7-9 and TRBJ2-7, reads DTGVSQNPRHKITKRGQNVTFRCDPISEHNRLYWYRQTLGQGPEFLTYFQNEAQLEKSRLLSDRFSAERPKGSFSTLEIQRTEQGDSAMYLCASSLNRDSYEQYFGPGTRLTVT.

This clone turned up a few times. The sample contains more than one DNA sequence encoding this CDR3. This sequence joins TRBV3-1 (or the pseudogene TRBV3-2) and TRBJ2-7; the match to TRBD2 covers 8 bases. Germline CDR1 and CDR2: LGHDT and YNNKEL (reference sequence). With 2 bases clipped from V and 3 bases from J, the junction kept 0 bases outside the gene matches. CDR3 length: 13 amino acids. The CDR3 is CASSQRGGYEQYF. The CDR3 DNA reads as TGTGCCAGCAGCCAACGGGGGGGCTACGAGCAGTACTTC.

The chain links TRBV7-8 to TRBJ2-2, with 9 bases that match TRBD2. Germline values: CDR1 SGHVS, CDR2 FQNEAQ. This CDR3 comprises 20 residues. V dropped 5 bases and J dropped 5; count of bases not matched to a gene: 21. CDR3 DNA sequence: TGTGCCAGCAGCCGACAGTCGGATCCAATAGCGGGAGTAGAAACCGGGGAGCTGTTTTTT. This gives the protein CASSRQSDPIAGVETGELFF.

V and J are TRBV7-2 and TRBJ2-2; D might be TRBD2 (6 bases). In germline, CDR1 is SGHTA, CDR2 FQGNSA. V was cut by 2 bases and J by 3 bases, with 13 bases left in between. CDR3 length: 16 residues. Here the CDR3 reads CASSLFGGGDTGELFF. CDR3 nucleotide sequence: TGTGCCAGCAGCTTATTCGGCGGCGGGGACACCGGGGAGCTGTTTTTT.

The rearrangement uses TRBV6-5 and TRBJ1-2; TRBD1 matches at 11 bases. V lost 2 bases, J lost 6 bases, and 8 bases stayed unmatched. Germline-derived CDR1 and CDR2 are MNHEY and SVGAGI. The CDR3 covers 16 residues. The CDR3 bases are TGTGCCAGCAGTTACGAGTTGGGACAGGGGGAGAATGGCTACACCTTC. Translating gives CASSYELGQGENGYTF.

This clone showed up just a few times. This chain uses TRBV11-2 with TRBJ1-2; 11 bases fit TRBD1. From germline, CDR1 is SGHAT and CDR2 FQNNGV. J gave up 3 bases and V 4 bases, and 10 bases lay outside the gene matches. The CDR3 is 17 residues long. CDR3 sequence (DNA): TGTGCCAGCAGCTCCATAACCGGGACAGGGGGGGACTATGGCTACACCTTC. As protein: CASSSITGTGGDYGYTF. The entire variable domain, with the rest obtained from reference TRBV11-2 and TRBJ1-2, is as follows: EAGVAQSPRYKIIEKRQSVAFWCNPISGHATLYWYQQILGQGPKLLIQFQNNGVVDDSQLPKDRFSAERLKGVDSTLKIQPAKLEDSAVYLCASSSITGTGGDYGYTFGSGTRLTVV.

The chain links TRBV7-9 to TRBJ2-7, with TRBD1 identical over 10 bases. Germline values: CDR1 SEHNR, CDR2 FQNEAQ (reference sequence). The trim removed 0 bases at V and 5 bases at J, leaving 4 bases unmatched. There are 15 residues in the CDR3. As DNA, the CDR3 is TGTGCCAGCAGCTTAGCCGGGACAGGGGCCCACGAGCAGTACTTC. Translating gives CASSLAGTGAHEQYF.

V is TRBV15 and J is TRBJ2-1, with 10 bases fitting TRBD2. This CDR3 has 17 residues. Per the germline V gene, CDR1 is LNHNV and CDR2 is YYDKDF (reference sequence). With V trimmed by 0 bases and J by 6 bases, 8 bases remained unmatched. The CDR3: CATSRDKASGSPNEQFF. As DNA, the CDR3 is TGTGCCACCAGCAGAGATAAGGCTAGCGGGAGCCCCAATGAGCAGTTCTTC.

This chain links TRBV10-3 with TRBJ2-2, with a possible D match to TRBD1 (6 bases). The V and J ends lost 5 bases and 0 bases respectively, with 10 bases between them. Per the germline V gene, CDR1 is ENHRY and CDR2 is SYGVKD. The CDR3 covers 15 residues. The CDR3 bases are TGTGCCATCAGTCCCGGGACAACGAACACCGGGGAGCTGTTTTTT. Amino acid sequence: CAISPGTTNTGELFF.

The J gene is TRBJ1-2, the V gene TRBV18, with D perhaps matching TRBD1 (6 bases). V lost 1 base and J 0 bases, leaving 12 bases between the germline ends. Germline lookup yields CDR1 KGHSH and CDR2 LQKENI. The CDR3 has 16 amino acids. The CDR3 is CASSPLSRGTNYGYTF. In DNA, the CDR3 is TGTGCCAGCTCACCACTTTCCAGGGGTACTAACTATGGCTACACCTTC.

This chain connects TRBV6-1 to TRBJ2-7, with TRBD2 matching 7 bases. Per the germline V gene, CDR1 is MNHNS and CDR2 is SASEGT. The V gene end was trimmed by 1 base and the J gene end by 4 bases; junction bases not matched to a gene: 7. The CDR3 has 15 amino acids. CDR3 sequence reads: CASSEGLAAIYEQYF. The CDR3 DNA is TGTGCCAGCAGTGAAGGTCTAGCGGCGATTTACGAGCAGTACTTC.

Only a few counts were recorded for this clone. The rearrangement uses TRBV18 and TRBJ1-2; the match to TRBD1 covers 8 bases. The length of the CDR3 is 14 residues. Germline V gene lookup returns CDR1 KGHSH and CDR2 LQKENI. V lost 2 bases and J lost 8; bases outside the gene matches: 7. The CDR3 loop is CASSPDRGSRGYTF. The CDR3 DNA reads as TGTGCCAGCTCACCAGACAGGGGTTCTAGAGGCTACACCTTC. The full variable domain, rest sourced from reference TRBV18 and TRBJ1-2, is NAGVMQNPRHLVRRRGQEARLRCSPMKGHSHVYWYRQLPEEGLKFMVYLQKENIIDESGMPKERFSAEFPKEGPSILRIQQVVRGDSAAYFCASSPDRGSRGYTFGSGTRLTVV.

V gene TRBV28 combines with J gene TRBJ2-7; 7 bases map to TRBD2. CDR1 and CDR2 (germline): MDHEN, SYDVKM. V lost 8 bases to trimming and J lost 6 bases; unmatched junction nucleotides: 19. The CDR3 totals 16 residues. The CDR3 reads CASPPNPASGTVEQYF. The CDR3 DNA reads as TGTGCCAGCCCCCCCAACCCGGCTAGCGGTACGGTCGAGCAGTACTTC.

The CDR3 DNA reads as TGTGCCAGTAGCGACAGGGCCCAAGAGACCCAGTACTTC. Translation: CASSDRAQETQYF. V gene TRBV19 combines with J gene TRBJ2-5; TRBD1 matches 7 bases. The CDR3 has 13 amino acids. After removal of 6 bases from V and 1 base from J, the junction contained 2 bases not matched to a gene. Germline loops: CDR1 LNHDA, CDR2 SQIVND (reference sequence).

The chain links TRBV28 to TRBJ2-7; 9 bases match TRBD2. J lost 3 bases, V lost 3 bases, and 9 bases had no gene match. CDR1 and CDR2 (germline): MDHEN, SYDVKM. The CDR3 extends over 16 amino acids. The CDR3 DNA is TGTGCCAGCAGTTTTCTAGCGGGATTACCCCTCTACGAGCAGTACTTC. Its protein product is CASSFLAGLPLYEQYF.

This clone has a single count. V gene TRBV19 combines with J gene TRBJ1-5; a weak D match, TRBD1 (6 bases). The CDR3 extends over 16 amino acids. CDR1 LNHDA and CDR2 SQIVND come from the germline V gene (reference sequence). The V gene lost 3 bases and the J gene lost 2 bases, with 14 bases spanning the gap. The CDR3 reads CASSIPLQGGNQPQHF. In DNA form, the CDR3 reads TGTGCCAGTAGTATTCCCTTACAGGGTGGCAATCAGCCCCAGCATTTT. Combining the CDR3 with reference TRBV19 and TRBJ1-5 gives the whole variable domain DGGITQSPKYLFRKEGQNVTLSCEQNLNHDAMYWYRQDPGQGLRLIYYSQIVNDFQKGDIAEGYSVSREKKESFPLTVTSAQKNPTAFYLCASSIPLQGGNQPQHFGDGTRLSIL.

V and J are TRBV27 and TRBJ1-1; a possible D gene is TRBD1 (6 bases). Per germline, CDR1 MNHEY and CDR2 SMNVEV (reference sequence). This CDR3 spans 11 amino acids. The ends were cut back, 4 bases at V and 7 bases at J, with 7 bases in the middle. The CDR3 nucleotides read TGTGCCAGCAGTTCCAGGGGTGAAGCTTTCTTT. The encoded protein is CASSSRGEAFF.

This rearrangement joins TRBV9 to TRBJ2-4; 13 nucleotides line up with TRBD2. This CDR3 is built from 19 residues. V shed 3 bases and J 3 bases; nucleotides not matched to a gene: 12. Germline V gives CDR1 SGDLS, CDR2 YYNGEE. Written as DNA, the CDR3 is TGTGCCAGCAGCGAAATTCCCGGACTAGCGGGAGATGGCAAAAACATTCAGTACTTC. As protein: CASSEIPGLAGDGKNIQYF.

This clone was seen only a few times. The chain joins TRBV6-4 to TRBJ2-1, with 10 bases identical to TRBD1. Germline V gene sequence: CDR1 MRHNA, CDR2 SNTAGT. CDR3 length: 15 residues. V lost 5 bases to trimming and J lost 4 bases; unmatched junction nucleotides: 5. CDR3 in DNA: TGTGCCAGCAGTTCCGGGACAGGGGTATACAATGAGCAGTTCTTC. Amino acids: CASSSGTGVYNEQFF.